The clone carrying this T cell receptor delta chain showed up just a few times. Its antigen is unidentified. A far larger clone is one base from this, pointing to a likely read error. Other nucleotide sequences from this sample produce the same CDR3. This sample was taken from a study of γδ T cells in repeated Plasmodium falciparum infection. On the study more broadly: Age- and gender-matched Australian children served as comparison for malaria-exposed Malian children. Each infection was followed by sampling at 21 days, plus baseline and some pre-infection draws.

Whole-study results and caveats: Over time and infection, Vgamma9/Vdelta2+ repertoires remained highly stable and polyclonal. One small rural Malian village, predominantly a single ethnic group, supplied the cohort.

Trimming took 3 bases from V and 3 from J, leaving 28 bases between them. Per the germline V gene, CDR1 is GEAIGNYY and CDR2 is EKD. The CDR3 totals 19 residues. Gammadelta T cells were flow-sorted from PBMC into Vgamma9/Vdelta2+ and Vdelta2-negative populations for bulk analysis. TCRdb called clones anew from the multiplex PCR reads with CATT. The repertoire holds 70,000 to 95,000 delta-chain clones, with about 1.5% as singletons. The V call is TRDV2, the J call TRDJ1; D may match TRDD2 or TRDD3 (5 bases each). Assignment of the J gene here rests on matching the DNA to germline, because TCRdb gives none. The receptor was isolated from a pool of human donors (malaria-infected and uninfected, not separated). The sample was gamma-delta T cells from blood. The CDR3 is CACDSVSPTGDTLSDKLIF. The CDR3 coding sequence is TGTGCCTGTGACTCCGTTAGCCCTACCGGGGACACCTTATCCGATAAACTCATCTTT.